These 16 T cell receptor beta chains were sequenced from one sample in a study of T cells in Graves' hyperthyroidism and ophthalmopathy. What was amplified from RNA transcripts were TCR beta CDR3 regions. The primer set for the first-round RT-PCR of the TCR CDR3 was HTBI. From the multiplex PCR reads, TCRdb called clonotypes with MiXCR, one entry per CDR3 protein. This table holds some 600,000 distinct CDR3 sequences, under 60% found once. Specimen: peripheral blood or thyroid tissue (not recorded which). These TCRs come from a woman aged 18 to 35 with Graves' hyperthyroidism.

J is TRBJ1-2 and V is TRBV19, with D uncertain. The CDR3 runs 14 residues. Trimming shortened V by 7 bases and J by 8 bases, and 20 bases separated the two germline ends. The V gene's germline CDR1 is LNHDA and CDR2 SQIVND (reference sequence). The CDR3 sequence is CASTPLDGRNGYTF. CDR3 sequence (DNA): TGTGCCAGTACCCCCCTGGACGGCCGAAACGGCTACACCTTC.

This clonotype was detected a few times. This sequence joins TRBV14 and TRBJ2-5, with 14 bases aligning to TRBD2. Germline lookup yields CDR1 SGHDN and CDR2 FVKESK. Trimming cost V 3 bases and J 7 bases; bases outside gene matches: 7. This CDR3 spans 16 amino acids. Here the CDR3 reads CASSQGLAGALRTQYF. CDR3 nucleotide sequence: TGTGCCAGCAGCCAGGGACTAGCGGGAGCTTTGCGGACCCAGTACTTC.

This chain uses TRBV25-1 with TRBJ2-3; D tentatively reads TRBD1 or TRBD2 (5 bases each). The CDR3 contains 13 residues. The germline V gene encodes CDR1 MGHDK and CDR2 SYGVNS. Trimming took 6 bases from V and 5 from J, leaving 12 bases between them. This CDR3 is CASSLRGEDTQYF. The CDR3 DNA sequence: TGTGCCAGCAGCTTAAGAGGGGAAGATACGCAGTATTTT.

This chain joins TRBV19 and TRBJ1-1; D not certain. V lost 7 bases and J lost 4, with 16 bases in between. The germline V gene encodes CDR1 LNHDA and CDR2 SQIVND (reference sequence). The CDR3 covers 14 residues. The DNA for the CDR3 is TGTGCCAGTAAGCAGGACCGGGGAAGCACTGAAGCTTTCTTT. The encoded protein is CASKQDRGSTEAFF.

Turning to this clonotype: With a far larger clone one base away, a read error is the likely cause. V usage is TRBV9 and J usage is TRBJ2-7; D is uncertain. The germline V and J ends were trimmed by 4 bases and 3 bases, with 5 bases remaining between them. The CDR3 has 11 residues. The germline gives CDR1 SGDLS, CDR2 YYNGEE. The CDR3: CASSTDYEQYF. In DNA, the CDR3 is TGTGCCAGCAGCACCGACTACGAGCAGTACTTC.

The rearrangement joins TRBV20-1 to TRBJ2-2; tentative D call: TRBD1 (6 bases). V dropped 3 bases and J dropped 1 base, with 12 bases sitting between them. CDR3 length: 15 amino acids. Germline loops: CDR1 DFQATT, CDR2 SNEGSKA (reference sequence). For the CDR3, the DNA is TGCAGTGCTAGGCCCCGGGACAAGAACACCGGGGAGCTGTTTTTT. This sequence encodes CSARPRDKNTGELFF.

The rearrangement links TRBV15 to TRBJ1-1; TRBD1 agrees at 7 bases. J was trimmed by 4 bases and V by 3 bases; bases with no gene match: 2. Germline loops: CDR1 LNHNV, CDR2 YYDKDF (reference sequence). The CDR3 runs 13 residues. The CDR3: CATSSPGGTEAFF. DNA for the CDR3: TGTGCCACCAGCAGCCCAGGGGGCACTGAAGCTTTCTTT.

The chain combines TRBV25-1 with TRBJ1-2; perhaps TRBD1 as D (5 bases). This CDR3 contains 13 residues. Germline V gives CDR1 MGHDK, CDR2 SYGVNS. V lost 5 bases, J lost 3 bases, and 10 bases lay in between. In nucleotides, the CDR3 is TGTGCCAGCAGTTTAACAGGACACTATGGCTACACCTTC. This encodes CASSLTGHYGYTF.

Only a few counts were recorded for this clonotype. CDR3 coding DNA: TGTGCCACCAGGGAAACCGGGGAGCTGTTTTTT. It specifies CATRETGELFF. The gene calls are TRBV24-1 and TRBJ2-2; D is undetermined. CDR1 is KGHDR and CDR2 is SFDVKD in the germline V gene. The CDR3 consists of 11 residues. Trimming left V 7 bases short and J 5 bases short, with 4 bases between.

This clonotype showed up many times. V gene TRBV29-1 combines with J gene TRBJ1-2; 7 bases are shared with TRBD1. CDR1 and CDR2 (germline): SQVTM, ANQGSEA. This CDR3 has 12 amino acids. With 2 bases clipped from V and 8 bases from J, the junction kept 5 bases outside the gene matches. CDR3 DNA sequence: TGCAGCGTTGAATCAGGGGGGGGAGGCTACACCTTC. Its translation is CSVESGGGGYTF.

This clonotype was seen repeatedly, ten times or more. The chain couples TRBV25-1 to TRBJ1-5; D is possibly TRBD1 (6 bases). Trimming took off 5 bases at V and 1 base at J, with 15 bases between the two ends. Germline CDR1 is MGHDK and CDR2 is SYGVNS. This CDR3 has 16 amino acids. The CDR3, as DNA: TGTGCCAGCAGTCAGGCAGGGGAGGGGAGCAATCAGCCCCAGCATTTT. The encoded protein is CASSQAGEGSNQPQHF. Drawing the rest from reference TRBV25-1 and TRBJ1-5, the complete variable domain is EADIYQTPRYLVIGTGKKITLECSQTMGHDKMYWYQQDPGMELHLIHYSYGVNSTEKGDLSSESTVSRIRTEHFPLTLESARPSHTSQYLCASSQAGEGSNQPQHFGDGTRLSIL.

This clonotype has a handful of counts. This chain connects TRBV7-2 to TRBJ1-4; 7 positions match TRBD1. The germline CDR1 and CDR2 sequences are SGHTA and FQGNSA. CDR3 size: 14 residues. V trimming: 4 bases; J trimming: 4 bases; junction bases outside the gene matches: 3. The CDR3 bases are TGTGCCAGCAGCTCGGGACAGTATAATGAAAAACTGTTTTTT. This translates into CASSSGQYNEKLFF.

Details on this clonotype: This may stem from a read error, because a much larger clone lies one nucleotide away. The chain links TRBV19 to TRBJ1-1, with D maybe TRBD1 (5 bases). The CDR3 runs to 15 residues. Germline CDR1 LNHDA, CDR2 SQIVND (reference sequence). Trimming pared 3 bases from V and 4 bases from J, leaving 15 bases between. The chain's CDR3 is CASSIAGARPTEAFF. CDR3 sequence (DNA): TGTGCCAGTAGTATTGCCGGGGCCCGTCCCACTGAAGCTTTCTTT.

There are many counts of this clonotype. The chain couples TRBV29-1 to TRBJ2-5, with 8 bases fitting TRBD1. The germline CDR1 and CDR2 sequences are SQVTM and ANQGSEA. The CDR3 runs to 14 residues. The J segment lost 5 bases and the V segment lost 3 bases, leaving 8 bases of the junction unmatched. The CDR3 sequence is CSVDRGRFQETQYF. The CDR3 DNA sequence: TGCAGCGTTGACAGGGGGCGTTTTCAGGAGACCCAGTACTTC.

The DNA for the CDR3 is TGTGCCAGCAGCACGCGGACCACCAACACTGAAGCTTTCTTT. Translating gives CASSTRTTNTEAFF. The V call is TRBV11-1, the J call TRBJ1-1, with no clear D. The CDR3 loop spans 14 amino acids. V gave up 5 bases and J gave up 2 bases, with 12 bases separating them. Germline V gene lookup returns CDR1 SGHAT and CDR2 FQDESV (reference sequence).

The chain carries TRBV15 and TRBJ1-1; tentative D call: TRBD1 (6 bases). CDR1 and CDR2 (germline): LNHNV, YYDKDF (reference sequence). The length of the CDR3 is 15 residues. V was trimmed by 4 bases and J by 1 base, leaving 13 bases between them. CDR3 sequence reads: CATSTRDRRNTEAFF. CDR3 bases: TGTGCCACCAGCACCCGAGACAGGAGGAACACTGAAGCTTTCTTT.